Presented here are 14 T cell receptor beta chains from one specimen sequenced in a study of blood T cell repertoires in COVID-19. Sequencing was performed with immunoSEQ multiplex PCR; in TCRdb, only in-frame clones are kept and a portion is missing. The data contain hundreds of thousands of clones, 80% to 90% of them singletons. The sample comprised PBMCs or T cells enriched from blood (not recorded which). All receptors come from a woman aged 30 to 39 who had recovered from COVID-19.

The genes are TRBV9 and TRBJ1-4; TRBD1 agrees at 8 bases. V was clipped by 3 bases and J by 8 bases; unmatched bases: 3. Germline CDR1 is SGDLS and CDR2 is YYNGEE. This CDR3 has 13 residues. The CDR3 loop reads CASSGDRGEKLFF. CDR3 bases: TGTGCCAGCAGCGGTGACAGGGGCGAAAAACTGTTTTTT.

The V gene is TRBV24-1, the J gene TRBJ2-5, with D possibly matching TRBD2 (5 bases). V lost 2 bases, J lost 3 bases, and 18 bases lay in between. The CDR3 contains 17 residues. CDR1 and CDR2 (germline): KGHDR, SFDVKD. In DNA form, the CDR3 reads TGTGCCACCAGTGATTCGGCCGAGGGTCATAAAAAAGAGACCCAGTACTTC. Its translation: CATSDSAEGHKKETQYF.

This clone was seen only a few times. The chain carries TRBV27 and TRBJ2-7; 7 nucleotides line up with TRBD2. The CDR3 has 13 residues. The trim removed 10 bases at V and 4 bases at J, leaving 10 bases unmatched. The germline gives CDR1 MNHEY, CDR2 SMNVEV (reference sequence). The DNA of the CDR3 is TGTGCCACCCCGGGGAGGGGTCGGTACGAGCAGTACTTC. It translates to CATPGRGRYEQYF.

This clone was seen many times. The chain couples TRBV9 to TRBJ2-3, with 9 nucleotides matching TRBD2. Germline V gene lookup returns CDR1 SGDLS and CDR2 YYNGEE. This CDR3 contains 14 residues. The V and J ends lost 3 bases and 5 bases, in that order; junction bases with no gene match: 4. The CDR3, as DNA: TGTGCCAGCAGCGCGACTAGCGGATTAGATACGCAGTATTTT. Its protein product is CASSATSGLDTQYF.

The V and J genes are TRBV28 and TRBJ2-6; D not certain. The CDR3 covers 15 residues. Germline V gene sequence: CDR1 MDHEN, CDR2 SYDVKM. Trimming cost V 0 bases and J 4 bases, with 7 bases left between them. CDR3 nucleotide sequence: TGTGCCAGCAGTTTATGGGGCGAAGGGGCCAACGTCCTGACTTTC. This translates into CASSLWGEGANVLTF.

J is TRBJ2-7 and V is TRBV10-1; 8 bases line up with TRBD1. Germline CDR1 WNHNN, CDR2 SYGVQD (reference sequence). The J segment lost 3 bases and the V segment lost 8 bases, leaving 9 bases of the junction unmatched. The CDR3 has 14 amino acids. The CDR3 loop reads CASRGQDKVYEQYF. The CDR3 bases are TGCGCCAGCCGGGGACAGGATAAAGTCTACGAGCAGTACTTC.

The chain couples TRBV19 to TRBJ2-2; D is possibly TRBD2 (5 bases). In germline, CDR1 is LNHDA, CDR2 SQIVND (reference sequence). The CDR3 sequence is 14 residues long. Trimming shortened V by 8 bases and J by 1 base, and 11 bases separated the two germline ends. CDR3 DNA: TGTGCCAGTTGTTTGGCGGGGAACACCGGGGAGCTGTTTTTT. This codes for CASCLAGNTGELFF. Drawing the rest from reference TRBV19 and TRBJ2-2, the complete variable domain is DGGITQSPKYLFRKEGQNVTLSCEQNLNHDAMYWYRQDPGQGLRLIYYSQIVNDFQKGDIAEGYSVSREKKESFPLTVTSAQKNPTAFYLCASCLAGNTGELFFGEGSRLTVL.

The genes are TRBV11-2 and TRBJ2-5, with TRBD2 matching over 9 bases. J was trimmed by 1 base and V by 4 bases; bases with no gene match: 4. CDR3 length equals 15 residues. The germline V gene encodes CDR1 SGHAT and CDR2 FQNNGV. The DNA for the CDR3 is TGTGCCAGCAGCTCCCTGACTAGCGGCCAAGAGACCCAGTACTTC. Protein product: CASSSLTSGQETQYF.

A few counts support this clone. The chain carries TRBV9 and TRBJ2-7; TRBD2 is a possible D gene (7 bases). The germline gives CDR1 SGDLS, CDR2 YYNGEE. V lost 4 bases, J lost 2 bases, and 25 bases lay in between. The CDR3 covers 18 residues. The CDR3 DNA is TGTGCCAGCAGCCCATCCTTAACCGGGGGGCGTCCTCCCTACGAGCAGTACTTC. This codes for CASSPSLTGGRPPYEQYF.

V usage is TRBV27 and J usage is TRBJ2-2, with TRBD1 matching over 9 bases. The V segment lost 5 bases and the J segment 3 bases; nucleotides outside the gene matches: 7. The germline V gene has CDR1 MNHEY and CDR2 SMNVEV (reference sequence). This CDR3 has 16 residues. CDR3 sequence reads: CASSTHRGRHTGELFF. DNA of the CDR3: TGTGCCAGCAGTACCCACAGGGGGCGCCACACCGGGGAGCTGTTTTTT.

The chain carries TRBV4-1 and TRBJ2-5; maybe TRBD2 (5 bases). The CDR3 is 16 residues long. The germline V gene has CDR1 MGHRA and CDR2 YSYEKL. V was clipped by 1 base and J by 2 bases, with 14 bases between them. CDR3 nucleotides: TGCGCCAGCAGCCAAGGGCTAGGAGGAGGTCAAGAGACCCAGTACTTC. Translating it yields CASSQGLGGGQETQYF.

The V gene is TRBV4-1, the J gene TRBJ1-4; 8 nucleotides agree with TRBD1. This CDR3 region has 15 residues. The germline V gene encodes CDR1 MGHRA and CDR2 YSYEKL. J was trimmed by 8 bases and V by 2 bases; bases with no gene match: 7. In DNA form, the CDR3 reads TGCGCCAGCAGCCAAAAACAGGGGGGGAGGGAAAAACTGTTTTTT. This translates into CASSQKQGGREKLFF.

This clone was seen once. The chain carries TRBV18 and TRBJ2-5, with D unclear. V was pared by 5 bases and J by 5 bases, with 18 bases between. The length of the CDR3 is 15 residues. Looked up from germline, CDR1 is KGHSH and CDR2 is LQKENI. DNA of the CDR3: TGTGCCAGCTCAACCGCCAGCCGGGTTGGGGAGACCCAGTACTTC. Amino acids: CASSTASRVGETQYF. Full variable domain (missing parts from reference TRBV18 and TRBJ2-5): NAGVMQNPRHLVRRRGQEARLRCSPMKGHSHVYWYRQLPEEGLKFMVYLQKENIIDESGMPKERFSAEFPKEGPSILRIQQVVRGDSAAYFCASSTASRVGETQYFGPGTRLLVL.

This clone has just one count. The chain links TRBV5-1 to TRBJ2-5, with D maybe TRBD1 (5 bases). This CDR3 comprises 13 residues. Between the trimmed V and J ends, which lost 1 base and 5 bases, there was a span of 9 bases. The germline V gene has CDR1 SGHRS and CDR2 YFSETQ. The CDR3 region has the DNA TGCGCCAGCAGCTTGAAGGGGCAGGAGACCCAGTACTTC. Translation: CASSLKGQETQYF.